A single sample gave rise to the 20 T cell receptor beta chains below, sequenced in a study of T cell responses to AZD1222 COVID-19 vaccine. Sequencing was performed with immunoSEQ multiplex PCR; in TCRdb, only in-frame clones are kept and a portion is missing. The table lists roughly 180,000 clones, about 93% of them singletons. The sequences come from peripheral blood, collected 28 days after the second AZD1222 dose. These receptors all come from an adult who received the AZD1222 COVID-19 vaccine.

In this sample, this clone turned up once. The V call is TRBV5-4, the J call TRBJ2-1, with TRBD2 identical over 10 bases. Trimming took 1 base from V and 1 from J; bases not matched to a gene: 2. The length of the CDR3 is 16 residues. CDR1 and CDR2 (germline): SGHNT, YYREEE (reference sequence). This chain's CDR3 is CASSLSSGGSYNEQFF. CDR3 in DNA: TGTGCCAGCAGCTTGAGTAGCGGGGGGTCCTACAATGAGCAGTTCTTC.

The rearrangement uses TRBV21-1 and TRBJ1-4. TRBV21-1 is labeled a pseudogene. The CDR3 is 16 amino acids. CDR3 sequence: CASSRKTRPTNEKLFF. CDR3 bases: TGTGCCAGCAGCAGGAAAACACGACCAACTAATGAAAAACTGTTTTTT.

The chain joins TRBV30 to TRBJ2-3; D may be TRBD2 (5 bases). The length of the CDR3 is 13 residues. Germline assignment: CDR1 GTSNPN and CDR2 SVGIG (reference sequence). V was shortened by 0 bases and J by 5 bases, with 9 bases between the two germline ends. This CDR3 reads CAWSVSVEDTQYF. CDR3 nucleotide sequence: TGTGCCTGGAGTGTTAGCGTAGAAGATACGCAGTATTTT.

This sequence joins TRBV5-6 and TRBJ2-7, with 8 bases aligning to TRBD1. Germline loops: CDR1 SGHDT, CDR2 YYEEEE. The CDR3 has 14 amino acids. V shed 2 bases, J shed 3 bases, and the junction held 4 bases outside the gene matches. The CDR3 region is CASSFYRGNYEQYF. The CDR3 bases are TGTGCCAGCAGCTTTTACAGGGGGAACTACGAGCAGTACTTC.

The chain combines TRBV5-1 with TRBJ1-2; unclear D gene. This CDR3 spans 14 amino acids. The ends were cut back, 4 bases at V and 2 bases at J, with 12 bases in the middle. Germline V gives CDR1 SGHRS, CDR2 YFSETQ. The CDR3 DNA reads as TGCGCCAGCAGCGGAGGAGCGGCCAACTATGGCTACACCTTC. It specifies CASSGGAANYGYTF.

The V and J genes are TRBV4-2 and TRBJ1-1; D perhaps matches TRBD1 (6 bases). The CDR3 runs to 14 residues. The V and J ends lost 0 bases and 4 bases respectively, with 9 bases between them. Germline CDR1 LGHNA, CDR2 YNFKEQ. CDR3 sequence: CASSQEDSRTEAFF. CDR3 coding DNA: TGTGCCAGCAGCCAAGAGGACAGTCGCACTGAAGCTTTCTTT.

In this sample, this clone turned up once. The chain carries TRBV12-3 or TRBV12-4 and TRBJ2-7; D is unclear. This CDR3 spans 11 amino acids. V was trimmed by 6 bases and J by 0 bases, leaving 3 bases between them. The CDR3 region is CASSFSYEQYF. As DNA, the CDR3 is TGTGCCAGCAGCTTCTCCTACGAGCAGTACTTC.

DNA of the CDR3: TGTGCCAGCAACCCTTTAGGGGCTCAGGACGATCAGCCCCAGCATTTT. It is translated as CASNPLGAQDDQPQHF. This chain joins TRBV28 and TRBJ1-5; a weak D match, TRBD1 (5 bases). The CDR3 loop spans 16 amino acids. Germline values: CDR1 MDHEN, CDR2 SYDVKM. V was shortened by 7 bases and J by 5 bases, with 21 bases between the two germline ends.

This clone was picked up one time. This chain joins TRBV18 and TRBJ1-6; D possibly corresponds to TRBD1 (5 bases). There are 17 residues in the CDR3. Germline CDR1 and CDR2: KGHSH and LQKENI. V lost 5 bases and J 7 bases, leaving 21 bases between the germline ends. CDR3 loop: CASSTQLVGDANSPLHF. CDR3 DNA: TGTGCCAGCTCAACACAATTGGTTGGGGACGCCAATTCACCCCTCCACTTT.

The J gene is TRBJ1-1, the V gene TRBV5-1, with D maybe TRBD1 (5 bases). The V gene's germline CDR1 is SGHRS and CDR2 YFSETQ. V shed 0 bases and J shed 4 bases, with 10 bases lying between them. The CDR3 runs to 14 residues. The CDR3 region is CASSLGQTGTEAFF. In DNA, the CDR3 is TGCGCCAGCAGCTTGGGACAGACCGGCACTGAAGCTTTCTTT. The full variable domain, with the rest looked up from reference TRBV5-1 and TRBJ1-1, is KAGVTQTPRYLIKTRGQQVTLSCSPISGHRSVSWYQQTPGQGLQFLFEYFSETQRNKGNFPGRFSGRQFSNSRSEMNVSTLELGDSALYLCASSLGQTGTEAFFGQGTRLTVV.

The chain links TRBV5-4 to TRBJ2-5, with unresolved D. The CDR3 is 14 residues long. Germline lookup yields CDR1 SGHNT and CDR2 YYREEE (reference sequence). V shed 4 bases and J shed 1 base, with 11 bases lying between them. The CDR3 sequence: CASSGPDIQETQYF. CDR3 nucleotide sequence: TGTGCCAGCAGCGGGCCAGACATCCAAGAGACCCAGTACTTC.

The chain recombines TRBV11-2 with TRBJ1-6; possible D gene TRBD1, 5 bases. The germline CDR1 and CDR2 sequences are SGHAT and FQNNGV. Deletions cut 4 bases from V and 6 bases from J, with 10 bases between. The CDR3 is made up of 14 amino acids. The CDR3 here is CASSWGTANSPLHF. The CDR3 DNA reads TGTGCCAGCAGCTGGGGGACTGCTAATTCACCCCTCCACTTT.

The chain combines TRBV6-5 with TRBJ2-2, with D possibly being TRBD2 (6 bases). The CDR3 runs 16 residues. The germline V and J ends were trimmed by 2 bases and 10 bases, with 20 bases remaining between them. Germline CDR1 reads MNHEY; CDR2 reads SVGAGI. The CDR3 loop reads CASSYGGAGRAEELFF. For the CDR3, the DNA is TGTGCCAGCAGTTACGGAGGTGCGGGGCGGGCCGAGGAGCTGTTTTTT.

For this clone: Compared with germline, one end of the junction differs, possibly owing to a read error. This chain joins TRBV15 and TRBJ2-4, with D hard to call. The germline V gene encodes CDR1 LNHNV and CDR2 YYDKDF (reference sequence). This CDR3 region has 12 residues. The CDR3: CATSIDTDRPIF. DNA for the CDR3: TGTGCCACCAGCATAGACACCGACCGCCCCATCTTC. The complete variable domain, with remaining parts taken from reference TRBV15 and TRBJ2-4, reads DAMVIQNPRYQVTQFGKPVTLSCSQTLNHNVMYWYQQKSSQAPKLLFHYYDKDFNNEADTPDNFQSRRPNTSFCFLDIRSPGLGDTAMYLCATSIDTDRPIFGAGTRLSVL.

The CDR3 region has the DNA TGTGCCAGCAGCGGGACTAGCGGGGGTCATGAGCAGTTCTTC. Translated: CASSGTSGGHEQFF. The chain couples TRBV7-9 to TRBJ2-1; 14 positions match TRBD2. V shed 5 bases and J 8 bases; nucleotides not matched to a gene: 2. The CDR3 consists of 14 residues. The germline V gene encodes CDR1 SEHNR and CDR2 FQNEAQ (reference sequence).

The chain recombines TRBV7-6 with TRBJ2-2; 13 nucleotides match TRBD2. Trimming at V came to 2 bases and at J to 2 bases, leaving 14 bases not matched to a gene. This CDR3 has 21 residues. Germline assignment: CDR1 SGHVS and CDR2 FNYEAQ. The CDR3 reads CASSLITGTSGAPANTGELFF. For the CDR3, the DNA is TGTGCCAGCAGCTTAATTACCGGGACTAGCGGGGCCCCAGCTAACACCGGGGAGCTGTTTTTT. Filled out from reference TRBV7-6 and TRBJ2-2, the complete variable domain reads GAGVSQSPRYKVTKRGQDVALRCDPISGHVSLYWYRQALGQGPEFLTYFNYEAQQDKSGLPNDRFSAERPEGSISTLTIQRTEQRDSAMYRCASSLITGTSGAPANTGELFFGEGSRLTVL.

The chain links TRBV14 to TRBJ2-7, with D uncertain. The CDR3 extends over 16 amino acids. V dropped 1 base and J dropped 2 bases, with 15 bases sitting between them. The V gene's germline CDR1 is SGHDN and CDR2 FVKESK. The CDR3 here is CASSQVTAGSTYEQYF. In DNA form, the CDR3 reads TGTGCCAGCAGCCAAGTCACCGCAGGATCAACCTACGAGCAGTACTTC. Together with reference TRBV14 and TRBJ2-7, the CDR3 gives the full variable domain: EAGVTQFPSHSVIEKGQTVTLRCDPISGHDNLYWYRRVMGKEIKFLLHFVKESKQDESGMPNNRFLAERTGGTYSTLKVQPAELEDSGVYFCASSQVTAGSTYEQYFGPGTRLTVT.

CDR3 sequence reads: CASSPAGVGDTQYF. The CDR3 DNA reads as TGTGCCAGCAGTCCGGCGGGAGTAGGCGATACGCAGTATTTT. V is TRBV6-4 and J is TRBJ2-3; 7 bases are shared with TRBD2. V gave up 5 bases and J gave up 6 bases; unmatched junction bases: 8. The CDR3 has 14 residues. Germline CDR1 MRHNA, CDR2 SNTAGT.

The chain is built from TRBV5-1 and TRBJ2-2, with 12 bases aligning to TRBD2. The CDR3 length is 17 residues. V lost 0 bases to trimming and J lost 6 bases; unmatched junction nucleotides: 6. Germline V CDR1 and CDR2: SGHRS, YFSETQ. CDR3 in DNA: TGCGCCAGCAGCTTGGCCGGGACTAGCGGGCTATCCGGGGAGCTGTTTTTT. This codes for CASSLAGTSGLSGELFF.

The J gene is TRBJ1-2, the V gene TRBV2; D is unclear. Germline V gene data show CDR1 as SNHLY and CDR2 as FYNNEI. The CDR3 contains 16 residues. Deletions cut 3 bases from V and 1 base from J, with 15 bases between. The CDR3 spells CASSDWAEKDNYGYTF. In nucleotides, the CDR3 is TGTGCCAGCAGTGATTGGGCGGAGAAAGATAACTATGGCTACACCTTC. Looking up the rest from reference TRBV2 and TRBJ1-2 gives the full variable domain: EPEVTQTPSHQVTQMGQEVILRCVPISNHLYFYWYRQILGQKVEFLVSFYNNEISEKSEIFDDQFSVERPDGSNFTLKIRSTKLEDSAMYFCASSDWAEKDNYGYTFGSGTRLTVV.